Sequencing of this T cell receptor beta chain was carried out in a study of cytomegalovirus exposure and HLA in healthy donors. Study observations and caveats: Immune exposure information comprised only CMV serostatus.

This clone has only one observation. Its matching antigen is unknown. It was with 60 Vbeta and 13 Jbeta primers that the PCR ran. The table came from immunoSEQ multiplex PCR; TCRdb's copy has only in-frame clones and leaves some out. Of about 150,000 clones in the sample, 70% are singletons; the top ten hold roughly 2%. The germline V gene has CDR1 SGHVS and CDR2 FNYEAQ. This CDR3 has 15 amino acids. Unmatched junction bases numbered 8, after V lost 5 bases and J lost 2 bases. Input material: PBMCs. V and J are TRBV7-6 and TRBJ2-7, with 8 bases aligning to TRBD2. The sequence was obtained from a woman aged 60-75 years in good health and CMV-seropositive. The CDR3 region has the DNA TGTGCCAGCAGCCGGGGGGGGAGCCCGACCTACGAGCAGTACTTC. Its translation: CASSRGGSPTYEQYF.